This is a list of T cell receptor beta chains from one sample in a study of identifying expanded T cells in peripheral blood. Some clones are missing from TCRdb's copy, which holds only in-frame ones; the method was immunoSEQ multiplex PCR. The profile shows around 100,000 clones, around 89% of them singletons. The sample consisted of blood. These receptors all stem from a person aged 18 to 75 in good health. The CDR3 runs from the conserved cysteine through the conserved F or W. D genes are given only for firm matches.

CDR3aa: CASSESTRQGTSYEQYF
CDR3nt: TGCGCCAGCAGTGAGTCGACGAGACAGGGAACCTCCTACGAGCAGTACTTC
d_gene: TRBD1
len: 17
j_gene: TRBJ2-7
v_gene: TRBV10-1

CDR3aa: CASSEIAGGPDTQYF
CDR3nt: TGTGCCAGCAGTGAAATAGCGGGGGGGCCAGATACGCAGTATTTT
d_gene: TRBD2
len: 15
j_gene: TRBJ2-3
v_gene: TRBV6-4

CDR3aa: CASKRNRDTEGELFF
CDR3nt: TGTGCCAGCAAACGCAACCGGGACACCGAGGGGGAGCTGTTTTTT
d_gene: -
len: 15
j_gene: TRBJ2-2
v_gene: TRBV27

CDR3aa: CASRETSGSNEQYF
CDR3nt: TGTGCCAGCAGGGAGACTAGCGGGTCCAACGAGCAGTACTTC
d_gene: TRBD2
len: 14
j_gene: TRBJ2-7
v_gene: TRBV6-5

CDR3aa: CASSLMGIQETQYF
CDR3nt: TGTGCCAGCAGCTTAATGGGGATACAAGAGACCCAGTACTTC
d_gene: -
len: 14
j_gene: TRBJ2-5
v_gene: TRBV7-6

CDR3aa: CSPLTIQGGSGYTF
CDR3nt: TGCAGCCCCCTTACGATCCAGGGGGGAAGTGGCTACACCTTC
d_gene: TRBD1
len: 14
j_gene: TRBJ1-2
v_gene: TRBV29-1

CDR3aa: CASSKEKVRDTEAFF
CDR3nt: TGTGCCAGCAGCAAAGAGAAGGTCAGGGACACTGAAGCTTTCTTT
d_gene: -
len: 15
j_gene: TRBJ1-1
v_gene: TRBV2

CDR3aa: CASSPPGGRVIHSPLHF
CDR3nt: TGTGCCAGCAGCCCCCCCGGCGGGAGGGTAATACATTCACCCCTCCACTTT
d_gene: -
len: 17
j_gene: TRBJ1-6
v_gene: TRBV7-2

CDR3aa: CASSGFTEAFF
CDR3nt: TGTGCCAGCAGTGGGTTTACTGAAGCTTTCTTT
d_gene: -
len: 11
j_gene: TRBJ1-1
v_gene: TRBV2

CDR3aa: CASSFLTAYGYTF
CDR3nt: TGTGCCAGCAGTTTTCTCACAGCCTATGGCTACACCTTC
d_gene: -
len: 13
j_gene: TRBJ1-2
v_gene: TRBV28

CDR3aa: CASSVVANYGYTF
CDR3nt: TGTGCCAGCAGCGTAGTGGCTAACTATGGCTACACCTTC
d_gene: -
len: 13
j_gene: TRBJ1-2
v_gene: TRBV9

CDR3aa: CASSFGQGSTDTQYF
CDR3nt: TGTGCCAGCAGCTTCGGACAGGGGAGCACAGATACGCAGTATTTT
d_gene: TRBD1
len: 15
j_gene: TRBJ2-3
v_gene: TRBV5-6

CDR3aa: CASSVTRQGAEQYF
CDR3nt: TGTGCCAGCAGCGTCACACGACAGGGAGCCGAGCAGTACTTC
d_gene: TRBD1
len: 14
j_gene: TRBJ2-7
v_gene: TRBV7-6

CDR3aa: CASSLGDYNEQFF
CDR3nt: TGTGCCAGCAGTCTAGGGGACTACAATGAGCAGTTCTTC
d_gene: -
len: 13
j_gene: TRBJ2-1
v_gene: TRBV25-1

CDR3aa: CASSARPPPWGSGNTIYF
CDR3nt: TGTGCCAGTAGTGCTAGACCTCCTCCTTGGGGGTCAGGAAACACCATATATTTT
d_gene: -
len: 18
j_gene: TRBJ1-3
v_gene: TRBV19

CDR3aa: CASSGSQVARSPLHF
CDR3nt: TGTGCCAGCTCGGGTAGCCAGGTAGCGCGGTCACCCCTCCACTTT
d_gene: -
len: 15
j_gene: TRBJ1-6
v_gene: TRBV18

CDR3aa: CASSSPGSSPYEQYF
CDR3nt: TGTGCCAGCAGCTCCCCAGGGTCTTCTCCCTACGAGCAGTACTTC
d_gene: -
len: 15
j_gene: TRBJ2-7
v_gene: TRBV7-8

CDR3aa: CASGRTYEQYF
CDR3nt: TGTGCCAGCGGCCGAACCTACGAGCAGTACTTC
d_gene: -
len: 11
j_gene: TRBJ2-7
v_gene: TRBV6-5